The sequence of this TCR beta chain was determined in a study of a mutant IDH1 vaccine in newly diagnosed glioma. The overall study: Patients received vaccination from 4-6 weeks after radiotherapy alone, or with temozolomide cycles. Sex among treated patients split about 60% male, roughly 40% female; mean age was roughly 40 years. Whole-study results and caveats: There were vaccine-induced immune responses in more than 85% of the patients.

TCRdb's table, derived via immunoSEQ multiplex PCR, lists solely in-frame clones and lacks some. Among about 60,000 clones listed, roughly 76% were seen once. As for this clone: What it binds is not known.

CDR3 length equals 13 residues. V lost 10 bases, J lost 5 bases, and 9 bases stayed unmatched. The germline V gene encodes CDR1 ENHRY and CDR2 SYGVKD. Indicated time point: week 35, safety follow-up. Doses consisted of 300 ug of mutant IDH1 20-mer peptide each, paired with topical imiquimod. The source material was PBMCs, sampled from a glioma patient whose treatment included an IDH1 peptide vaccine. The origin of this receptor is a man aged 35-49 years with glioma. The chain couples TRBV10-3 to TRBJ2-5; 8 positions agree with TRBD1. This CDR3 reads CATLSRTGETQYF. The CDR3 nucleotides read TGTGCCACCCTTTCCAGGACAGGGGAGACCCAGTACTTC.